This T cell receptor beta chain comes out of a study of cytomegalovirus exposure and HLA in healthy donors. In the study overall: There were fewer than 130 million unique TCR beta sequences, drawn from some 180 million T cells, in an earlier analysis.

Nominally healthy donors were sampled, though unrecorded immune exposures were likely. The CDR3 totals 18 residues. Trimming at V came to 4 bases and at J to 9 bases, leaving 12 bases not matched to a gene. Germline V gives CDR1 SNHLY, CDR2 FYNNEI. Researchers ran the PCR with 60 Vbeta and 13 Jbeta primers. The method was immunoSEQ multiplex PCR; TCRdb's version includes in-frame clones alone and lacks a portion of them. Here the sample table reports about 170,000 clones. This receptor was taken from a young woman in good health and CMV-seropositive. The sequencing input was PBMCs. V and J are TRBV2 and TRBJ2-1; the match to TRBD2 covers 16 bases. CDR3 nucleotides: TGTGCCAGCAGTGCTGTTCCCGGGACTAGCGGGAGGGCCGTTGAGCAGTTCTTC. Protein product: CASSAVPGTSGRAVEQFF.